What follows are 2 T cell receptor beta chains derived from one specimen sequenced in a study of high-grade serous ovarian cancer treatment subgroups. The method was immunoSEQ multiplex PCR; TCRdb's version includes in-frame clones alone and lacks a portion of them. The sample includes fewer than 20,000 clones, almost 75% seen only once; the top ten take approximately 4.5%. Tumor tissue was taken before any definitive surgery or chemotherapy was given. Sequencing was performed on tumor tissue. The receptor set was obtained from a human donor with high-grade serous ovarian cancer.

The gene calls are TRBV5-4 and TRBJ1-4; 7 bases fit TRBD1. This CDR3 region has 16 residues. V shed 4 bases and J 6 bases; nucleotides not matched to a gene: 12. CDR1 and CDR2 from the germline V gene are SGHNT and YYREEE (reference sequence). The DNA for the CDR3 is TGTGCCAGCAGCGACCGTCAGACAGGGCGTCATGAAAAACTGTTTTTT. It translates to CASSDRQTGRHEKLFF. Supplemented by reference TRBV5-4 and TRBJ1-4, the full variable domain reads ETGVTQSPTHLIKTRGQQVTLRCSSQSGHNTVSWYQQALGQGPQFIFQYYREEENGRGNFPPRFSGLQFPNYSSELNVNALELDDSALYLCASSDRQTGRHEKLFFGSGTQLSVL.

J is TRBJ2-7 and V is TRBV27, with 8 bases identical to TRBD1. The CDR3 totals 13 residues. V lost 6 bases and J lost 5; bases outside the gene matches: 6. Germline V gene data show CDR1 as MNHEY and CDR2 as SMNVEV (reference sequence). In DNA form, the CDR3 reads TGTGCCAGCAGCCAATGGACAGGGAACGAGCAGTACTTC. As protein: CASSQWTGNEQYF.